Listed here are 31 T cell receptor beta chains from one sample, sequenced in a study of cytomegalovirus exposure and HLA in healthy donors. PCR employed 60 Vbeta and 13 Jbeta primers. Libraries were prepared by immunoSEQ multiplex PCR; TCRdb keeps only in-frame clonotypes and omits some of them. The repertoire holds around 200,000 clones, with over 65% as singletons. The source material was PBMCs. These receptors came from a woman aged 45-65 years in good health and CMV-seropositive.

As regards this clone: This specimen includes other DNA sequences encoding the same CDR3. V is TRBV4-3 and J is TRBJ2-1; D might be TRBD2 (6 bases). CDR3 size: 16 residues. Deletions cut 0 bases from V and 6 bases from J, with 15 bases between. Germline V lookup: CDR1 LGHNA, CDR2 YSLEER. This CDR3 is CASSQDPPQLANEQFF. The DNA for the CDR3 is TGCGCCAGCAGCCAAGATCCCCCCCAACTAGCCAATGAGCAGTTCTTC.

The V gene is TRBV5-8, the J gene TRBJ1-5; 11 bases map to TRBD1. Losses at the gene ends were 0 bases for V and 7 bases for J; bases not matched to a gene: 3. This CDR3 is built from 15 residues. Germline V gene sequence: CDR1 SGHTS, CDR2 YDEGEE. For the CDR3, the DNA is TGTGCCAGCAGCTTGGGGACAGGGGGCGTCCAGCCCCAGCATTTT. Its translation: CASSLGTGGVQPQHF.

The chain combines TRBV28 with TRBJ2-7, with TRBD1 identical over 7 bases. Germline V gene sequence: CDR1 MDHEN, CDR2 SYDVKM. J gave up 9 bases and V 5 bases, and 7 bases lay outside the gene matches. CDR3 length: 12 residues. CDR3 in DNA: TGTGCCAGCAGTCAAACAGGGGTATGGCAGTACTTC. This codes for CASSQTGVWQYF.

The chain combines TRBV7-3 with TRBJ1-2; a possible D gene is TRBD1 (5 bases). CDR1 is SGHTA, CDR2 FQGTGA, per germline. The CDR3 runs to 14 residues. V dropped 2 bases and J dropped 6 bases, with 13 bases sitting between them. The CDR3 DNA reads TGTGCCAGCAGCTTAGCGTCCGCCAGGGATGGCTACACCTTC. Translation gives CASSLASARDGYTF.

The gene calls are TRBV28 and TRBJ2-7; maybe TRBD2 (5 bases). The CDR3 runs 11 residues. Looked up from germline, CDR1 is MDHEN and CDR2 is SYDVKM. Trimming pared 10 bases from V and 2 bases from J, leaving 9 bases between. CDR3 loop: CATGVAYEQYF. CDR3 nucleotide sequence: TGTGCCACCGGGGTTGCCTACGAGCAGTACTTC.

The chain links TRBV9 to TRBJ2-2; tentative D call: TRBD1 (6 bases). This CDR3 is 18 amino acids long. The V end lost 4 bases, the J end lost 2 bases, and 21 bases lay between the germline ends. CDR1 and CDR2 (germline): SGDLS, YYNGEE. The CDR3 DNA reads as TGTGCCAGCAGCCCTACCGGGACACGAGCCCCAAACACCGGGGAGCTGTTTTTT. This translates into CASSPTGTRAPNTGELFF.

V usage is TRBV19 and J usage is TRBJ1-1, with D uncertain. This CDR3 is built from 17 residues. The germline V gene has CDR1 LNHDA and CDR2 SQIVND (reference sequence). V was cut by 0 bases and J by 1 base, with 15 bases left in between. The CDR3 spells CASSIDVRGPQNTEAFF. In DNA form, the CDR3 reads TGTGCCAGTAGTATAGACGTTCGTGGGCCGCAGAACACTGAAGCTTTCTTT.

CDR3 in DNA: TGTGCCAGCAGCTCCGACAGTTACAATGAGCAGTTCTTC. It translates to CASSSDSYNEQFF. This chain links TRBV11-3 with TRBJ2-1; possible D gene TRBD1, 5 bases. Germline values: CDR1 SGHNT, CDR2 YENEEA. The CDR3 is 13 residues long. V was clipped by 4 bases and J by 4 bases, with 8 bases between them.

With regard to this clone: A read error may account for a junction end that differs from germline. This chain uses TRBV7-9 with TRBJ1-5; a weak D match, TRBD1 (5 bases). CDR3 length: 17 amino acids. Germline CDR1 SEHNR, CDR2 FQNEAQ (reference sequence). The CDR3 loop reads CSSSLGRRGGGTGPQHF. The CDR3 nucleotides read TGTTCCAGCAGCTTAGGGAGGAGGGGCGGGGGAACCGGGCCCCAGCATTTT.

Here the CDR3 reads CASSLQGITYNEQFF. For the CDR3, the DNA is TGCGCCAGCAGCTTACAGGGGATAACCTACAATGAGCAGTTCTTC. The rearrangement joins TRBV5-1 to TRBJ2-1; 7 bases align to TRBD1. The CDR3 extends over 15 amino acids. V shed 2 bases and J 2 bases; nucleotides not matched to a gene: 4. Germline V gives CDR1 SGHRS, CDR2 YFSETQ.

The chain carries TRBV6-6 and TRBJ1-5; TRBD1 might be the D (6 bases). V was cut by 7 bases and J by 8 bases, with 12 bases left in between. The CDR3 runs 12 residues. Germline CDR1 and CDR2: MNHNY and SVGAGI (reference sequence). This CDR3 is CASMDWDKPQHF. Here the CDR3 DNA reads TGTGCCAGCATGGATTGGGACAAGCCCCAGCATTTT.

This clone was detected once. The chain recombines TRBV7-3 with TRBJ2-3; 16 positions match TRBD2. The CDR3 spans 19 residues. Trimming took 1 base from V and 3 from J; bases not matched to a gene: 7. The germline V gene encodes CDR1 SGHTA and CDR2 FQGTGA. The CDR3, as DNA: TGTGCCAGCAGCTTAAGACCCGGGACTAGCGGGGGGGCGACAGATACGCAGTATTTT. As protein: CASSLRPGTSGGATDTQYF.

This chain links TRBV7-2 with TRBJ2-1; weak D call: TRBD1 (6 bases). V lost 5 bases and J 4 bases, leaving 15 bases between the germline ends. Germline lookup yields CDR1 SGHTA and CDR2 FQGNSA. The CDR3 loop spans 15 amino acids. The CDR3 region is CASSGIQGRYNEQFF. The CDR3 DNA sequence: TGTGCCAGCAGCGGTATACAGGGCCGGTACAATGAGCAGTTCTTC. Drawing the rest from reference TRBV7-2 and TRBJ2-1, the complete variable domain is GAGVSQSPSNKVTEKGKDVELRCDPISGHTALYWYRQSLGQGLEFLIYFQGNSAPDKSGLPSDRFSAERTGGSVSTLTIQRTQQEDSAVYLCASSGIQGRYNEQFFGPGTRLTVL.

This clone came up a few times. The V call is TRBV5-5, the J call TRBJ1-2; 7 bases map to TRBD1. Trimming at V came to 1 base and at J to 4 bases, leaving 7 bases not matched to a gene. Germline V gene sequence: CDR1 SGHKS, CDR2 YYEKEE (reference sequence). This CDR3 contains 15 residues. CDR3 DNA sequence: TGTGCCAGCAGCTTGCAAGCAGGGACAGCCTATGGCTACACCTTC. Protein product: CASSLQAGTAYGYTF.

This clone was recorded a few times. This sequence joins TRBV6-6 and TRBJ1-1, with TRBD1 as a possible D gene (5 bases). Germline CDR1 MNHNY, CDR2 SVGAGI (reference sequence). CDR3 length: 15 amino acids. Trimming removed 7 bases at V and 5 bases at J, with 20 bases between. The CDR3 DNA reads TGTGCCAGCAAGGGTCAGGGAGGTTTGAGGACTGAAGCTTTCTTT. Translation gives CASKGQGGLRTEAFF.

This clone has just a few counts. The CDR3 DNA reads TGTGCCAGCAGCTTAGAGTTGTCAGTCATACGCGGTCAGCCCCAGCATTTT. Encoded protein: CASSLELSVIRGQPQHF. The rearrangement joins TRBV7-2 to TRBJ1-5; D ambiguous. Germline V lookup: CDR1 SGHTA, CDR2 FQGNSA. Trimming took 1 base from V and 6 from J, leaving 19 bases between them. The CDR3 length is 17 residues. The full variable domain, in which reference TRBV7-2 and TRBJ1-5 provide the parts outside the CDR3, is GAGVSQSPSNKVTEKGKDVELRCDPISGHTALYWYRQSLGQGLEFLIYFQGNSAPDKSGLPSDRFSAERTGGSVSTLTIQRTQQEDSAVYLCASSLELSVIRGQPQHFGDGTRLSIL.

A word on this clone: One end of the junction does not line up with germline, which may come from a read error. The chain combines TRBV7-9 with TRBJ1-1, with D uncertain. The germline CDR1 and CDR2 sequences are SEHNR and FQNEAQ (reference sequence). This CDR3 has 15 amino acids. CDR3 amino acids: CSSSLGRGFDTEAFF. The CDR3 DNA follows: TGTTCCAGCAGCTTAGGACGGGGATTTGACACTGAAGCTTTCTTT.

The chain uses TRBV6-6 and TRBJ1-4, with D uncertain. This CDR3 is 16 amino acids long. Germline CDR1 is MNHNY and CDR2 is SVGAGI (reference sequence). V lost 0 bases, J lost 7 bases, and 15 bases lay in between. CDR3 sequence reads: CASSYSNDPSSEKLFF. In nucleotides, the CDR3 is TGTGCCAGCAGTTACTCGAACGACCCCTCTAGTGAAAAACTGTTTTTT.

This clone was found once. The chain employs TRBV4-1 and TRBJ1-2; TRBD1 agrees at 10 bases. CDR3 length: 17 residues. Trimming at V came to 2 bases and at J to 8 bases, leaving 14 bases not matched to a gene. Germline-derived CDR1 and CDR2 are MGHRA and YSYEKL. CDR3 loop: CASSQRYTGTGVEGYTF. The CDR3 DNA sequence: TGCGCCAGCAGCCAACGATATACCGGGACAGGGGTAGAGGGCTACACCTTC.

This clone was seen just once. The chain uses TRBV6-4 and TRBJ2-7; 9 nucleotides line up with TRBD2. CDR1 and CDR2 from the germline V gene are MRHNA and SNTAGT. CDR3 length equals 16 residues. The junction had 12 bases not matched to a gene; V was cut back by 8 bases and J by 1 base. The CDR3 DNA is TGTGCCAGCCCAATGGTACGAGCGGGGGGTTCCTACGAGCAGTACTTC. It is translated as CASPMVRAGGSYEQYF.

The chain joins TRBV15 to TRBJ2-3, with 8 positions matching TRBD2. The CDR3 has 14 residues. CDR1 LNHNV and CDR2 YYDKDF come from the germline V gene (reference sequence). Trimming cost V 5 bases and J 2 bases; bases outside gene matches: 3. The DNA for the CDR3 is TGTGCCACCAGCGTCGGGGGGGACACAGATACGCAGTATTTT. Protein sequence: CATSVGGDTDTQYF.

This clone was counted once. The genes are TRBV4-1 and TRBJ2-4, with TRBD2 as a possible D gene (5 bases). Per the germline V gene, CDR1 is MGHRA and CDR2 is YSYEKL. The CDR3 is 17 residues long. V dropped 6 bases and J dropped 0 bases, with 18 bases sitting between them. CDR3 coding DNA: TGCGCCAGCAGGGGCTCGGAGGCAGGATTAGCCAAAAACATTCAGTACTTC. This translates into CASRGSEAGLAKNIQYF.

This chain uses TRBV5-1 with TRBJ2-5, with 13 bases that match TRBD2. This CDR3 comprises 15 residues. The germline CDR1 and CDR2 sequences are SGHRS and YFSETQ. The trim removed 4 bases at V and 9 bases at J, leaving 9 bases unmatched. CDR3 nucleotides: TGCGCCAGCAGCCCCGAGACTAGCGGGGGGCAGGCCCAGTACTTC. It yields the protein CASSPETSGGQAQYF. The whole variable domain, remainder taken from reference TRBV5-1 and TRBJ2-5, is KAGVTQTPRYLIKTRGQQVTLSCSPISGHRSVSWYQQTPGQGLQFLFEYFSETQRNKGNFPGRFSGRQFSNSRSEMNVSTLELGDSALYLCASSPETSGGQAQYFGPGTRLLVL.

The rearrangement uses TRBV2 and TRBJ2-5; D possibly corresponds to TRBD2 (5 bases). The CDR3 is 17 residues long. In germline, CDR1 is SNHLY, CDR2 FYNNEI. Trimming shortened V by 6 bases and J by 4 bases, and 24 bases separated the two germline ends. The CDR3 spells CASRPAQGGPGIETQYF. The CDR3 nucleotides read TGTGCCAGCAGACCGGCCCAAGGCGGGCCGGGGATAGAGACCCAGTACTTC.

This clone was seen once. The chain carries TRBV15 and TRBJ2-5; tentatively, D is TRBD2 (6 bases). The J call may be faulty, since TRBJ2-7 better matches the DNA end. Germline-derived CDR1 and CDR2 are LNHNV and YYDKDF (reference sequence). This CDR3 comprises 15 residues. The CDR3 nucleotides read TGTGCCACCAGCAGAGATTCCGGGAGCTCCTACGAGCAGTACTTC. It encodes CATSRDSGSSYEQYF.

The CDR3 DNA reads TGTGCCAGCAGCCTAGCGGGGGCCTACACCGGGGAGCTGTTTTTT. This sequence encodes CASSLAGAYTGELFF. The chain is built from TRBV7-3 and TRBJ2-2; TRBD2 matches at 10 bases. CDR3 length: 15 residues. CDR1 is SGHTA, CDR2 FQGTGA, per germline. V shed 5 bases and J 3 bases; nucleotides not matched to a gene: 3.

This chain uses TRBV6-1 with TRBJ1-5; 9 bases align to TRBD1. J lost 5 bases, V lost 6 bases, and 5 bases had no gene match. CDR3 length: 14 amino acids. Germline assignment: CDR1 MNHNS and CDR2 SASEGT. The DNA for the CDR3 is TGTGCCAGCAGGCGGACAGGGGTGGATCAGCCCCAGCATTTT. Translating gives CASRRTGVDQPQHF.

The J gene is TRBJ2-3, the V gene TRBV10-3; TRBD2 matches 7 bases. The V gene end was trimmed by 0 bases and the J gene end by 3 bases; junction bases not matched to a gene: 3. Germline CDR1 is ENHRY and CDR2 is SYGVKD. The CDR3 loop spans 15 amino acids. CDR3 loop: CAISESDGRTDTQYF. The CDR3 DNA reads as TGTGCCATCAGTGAGTCTGACGGGAGGACAGATACGCAGTATTTT.

This clone was detected only once. The chain employs TRBV27 and TRBJ2-7; 7 positions agree with TRBD2. With 5 bases clipped from V and 3 bases from J, the junction kept 4 bases outside the gene matches. Germline V gene lookup returns CDR1 MNHEY and CDR2 SMNVEV (reference sequence). CDR3 length equals 13 residues. The CDR3 reads CASSLTSDYEQYF. CDR3 DNA sequence: TGTGCCAGCAGTCTCACTAGCGACTACGAGCAGTACTTC.

The V and J genes are TRBV4-3 and TRBJ2-3, with 13 positions matching TRBD2. The CDR3 length is 18 residues. The V segment lost 4 bases and the J segment 2 bases; nucleotides outside the gene matches: 9. CDR1 LGHNA and CDR2 YSLEER come from the germline V gene. CDR3 sequence reads: CASSPRGLAGDLTDTQYF. Here the CDR3 DNA reads TGCGCCAGCAGCCCGAGAGGACTAGCGGGGGACCTCACAGATACGCAGTATTTT.

This rearrangement joins TRBV5-1 to TRBJ2-2; a possible D gene is TRBD2 (5 bases). Trimming pared 2 bases from V and 2 bases from J, leaving 7 bases between. Germline V gene lookup returns CDR1 SGHRS and CDR2 YFSETQ. The CDR3 sequence is 14 residues long. In DNA, the CDR3 is TGCGCCAGCAGCTTAGCGGACAACACCGGGGAGCTGTTTTTT. This codes for CASSLADNTGELFF.